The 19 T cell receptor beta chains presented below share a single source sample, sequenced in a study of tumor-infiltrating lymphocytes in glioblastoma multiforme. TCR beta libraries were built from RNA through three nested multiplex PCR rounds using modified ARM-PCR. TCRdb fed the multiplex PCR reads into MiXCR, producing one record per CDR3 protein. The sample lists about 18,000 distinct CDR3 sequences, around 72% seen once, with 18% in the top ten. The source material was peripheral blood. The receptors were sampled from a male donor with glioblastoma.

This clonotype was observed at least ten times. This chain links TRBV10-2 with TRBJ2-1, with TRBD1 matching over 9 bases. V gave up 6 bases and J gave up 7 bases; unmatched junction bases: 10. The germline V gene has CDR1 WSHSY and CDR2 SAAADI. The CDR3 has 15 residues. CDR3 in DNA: TGCGCCAGCAGGGGACCGGGACAGGGTAGAAATGAGCAGTTCTTC. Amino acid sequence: CASRGPGQGRNEQFF.

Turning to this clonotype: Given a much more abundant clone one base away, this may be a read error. The CDR3 sequence is CASSSIAGNEQFF. As DNA, the CDR3 is TGTGCCAGCAGTTCAATCGCTGGGAATGAGCAGTTCTTC. The rearrangement joins TRBV28 to TRBJ2-1; no clear D. The CDR3 sequence is 13 residues long. The germline V gene has CDR1 MDHEN and CDR2 SYDVKM. Trimming took 4 bases from V and 7 from J, leaving 11 bases between them.

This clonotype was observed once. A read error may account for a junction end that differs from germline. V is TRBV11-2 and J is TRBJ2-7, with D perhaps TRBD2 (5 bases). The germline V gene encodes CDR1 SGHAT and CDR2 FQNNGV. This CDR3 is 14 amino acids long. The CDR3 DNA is TGTGCCAGCAGCTTAAGTCTAGAGGGAGACGAGAAGTACTTC. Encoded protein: CASSLSLEGDEKYF.

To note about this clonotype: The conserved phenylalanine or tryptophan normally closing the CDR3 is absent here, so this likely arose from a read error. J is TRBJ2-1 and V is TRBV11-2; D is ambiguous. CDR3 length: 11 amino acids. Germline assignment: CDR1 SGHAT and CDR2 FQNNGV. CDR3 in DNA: TGTCCCAGCAGTTTGGTGCGGGAGCAGTTCCTC. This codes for CPSSLVREQFL.

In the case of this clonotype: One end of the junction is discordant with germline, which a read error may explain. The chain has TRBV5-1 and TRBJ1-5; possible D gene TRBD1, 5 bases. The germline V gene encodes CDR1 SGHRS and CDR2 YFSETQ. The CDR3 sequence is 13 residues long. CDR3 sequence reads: CASSQRGNQTQHF. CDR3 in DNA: TGCGCCAGCAGCCAGAGGGGAAATCAGACCCAGCATTTT.

In DNA, the CDR3 is TGTGCCAGCAGCTTAGAATCTAGCGGGAGTTGGGAGCAGTACTTC. Translation gives CASSLESSGSWEQYF. The rearrangement uses TRBV11-2 and TRBJ2-7, with 10 bases lining up with TRBD2. The CDR3 length is 15 residues. Germline V gene data show CDR1 as SGHAT and CDR2 as FQNNGV. The junction had 6 bases not matched to a gene; V was cut back by 0 bases and J by 7 bases.

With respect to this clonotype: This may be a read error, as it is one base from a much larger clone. The CDR3 nucleotides read TGTGCCAGCGGCAGCGGGGATGAGCAGTTCTTC. Its translation: CASGSGDEQFF. This sequence joins TRBV6-2 or TRBV6-3 and TRBJ2-1; TRBD2 matches at 7 bases. The germline V gene encodes CDR1 MNHEY and CDR2 SVGEGT. The length of the CDR3 is 11 residues. Trimming cost V 8 bases and J 8 bases; bases outside gene matches: 3.

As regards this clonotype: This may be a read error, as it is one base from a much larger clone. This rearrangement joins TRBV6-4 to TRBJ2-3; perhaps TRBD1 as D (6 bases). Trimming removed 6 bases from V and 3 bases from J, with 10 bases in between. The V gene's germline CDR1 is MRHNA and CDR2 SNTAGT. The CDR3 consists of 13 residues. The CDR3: CASRVQGTDTQYF. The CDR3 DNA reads TGTGCCAGCAGGGTACAGGGAACAGATACGCAGTATTTT.

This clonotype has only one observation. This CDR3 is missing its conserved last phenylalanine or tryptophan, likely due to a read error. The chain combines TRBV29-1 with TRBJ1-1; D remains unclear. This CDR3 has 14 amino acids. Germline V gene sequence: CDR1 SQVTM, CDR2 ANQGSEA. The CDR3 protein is CSVRVKVMNAEAFL. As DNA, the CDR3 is TGCAGCGTTCGGGTAAAGGTAATGAACGCTGAAGCTTTCCTT.

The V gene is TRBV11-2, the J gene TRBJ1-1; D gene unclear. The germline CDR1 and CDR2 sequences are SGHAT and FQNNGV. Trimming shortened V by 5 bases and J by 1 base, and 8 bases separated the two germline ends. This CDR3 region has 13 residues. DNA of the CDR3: TGTGCCAGCAGCAGTTCAGGGAACACTGAAGCTTTCTTT. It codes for CASSSSGNTEAFF.

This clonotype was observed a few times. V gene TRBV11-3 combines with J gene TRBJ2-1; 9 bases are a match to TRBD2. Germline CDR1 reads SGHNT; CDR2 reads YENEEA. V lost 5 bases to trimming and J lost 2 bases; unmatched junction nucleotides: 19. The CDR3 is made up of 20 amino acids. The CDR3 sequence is CASSGGSSGISSGPYNEQFF. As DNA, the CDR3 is TGTGCCAGCAGCGGAGGATCTAGCGGGATAAGTTCGGGACCCTACAATGAGCAGTTCTTC.

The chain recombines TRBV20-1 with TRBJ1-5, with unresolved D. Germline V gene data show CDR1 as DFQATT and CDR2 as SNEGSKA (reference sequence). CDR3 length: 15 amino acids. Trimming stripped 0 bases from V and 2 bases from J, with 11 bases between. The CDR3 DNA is TGCAGTGCTAGAGATAGAAGGTCGGGCAATCAGCCCCAGCATTTT. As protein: CSARDRRSGNQPQHF.

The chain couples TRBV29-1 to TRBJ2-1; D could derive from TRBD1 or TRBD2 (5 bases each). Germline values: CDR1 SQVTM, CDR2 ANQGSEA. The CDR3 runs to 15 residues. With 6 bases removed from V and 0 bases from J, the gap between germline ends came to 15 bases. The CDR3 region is CSVRMGVASYNEQFF. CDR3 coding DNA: TGCAGCGTGAGGATGGGGGTCGCCTCCTACAATGAGCAGTTCTTC.

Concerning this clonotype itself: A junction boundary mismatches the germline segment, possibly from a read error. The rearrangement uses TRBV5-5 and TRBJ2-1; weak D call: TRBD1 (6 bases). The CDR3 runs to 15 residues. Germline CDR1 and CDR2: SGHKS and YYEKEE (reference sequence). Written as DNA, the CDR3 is TGTACCAGCAGCTTGGAGTACCAGGGGCCATGGGAGCAGTTCTTC. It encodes CTSSLEYQGPWEQFF.

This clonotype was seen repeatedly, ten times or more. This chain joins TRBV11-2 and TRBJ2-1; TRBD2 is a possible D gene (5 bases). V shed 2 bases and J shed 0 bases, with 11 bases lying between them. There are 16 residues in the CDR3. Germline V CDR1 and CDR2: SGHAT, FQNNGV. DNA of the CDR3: TGTGCCAGCAGCTTAATGACTGGGAGCTCCTACAATGAGCAGTTCTTC. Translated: CASSLMTGSSYNEQFF.

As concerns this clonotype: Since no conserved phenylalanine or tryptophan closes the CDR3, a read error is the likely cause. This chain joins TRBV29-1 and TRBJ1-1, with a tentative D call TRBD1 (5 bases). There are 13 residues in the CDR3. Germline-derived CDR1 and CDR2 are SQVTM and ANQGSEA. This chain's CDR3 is CSVVDTPNTDAFL. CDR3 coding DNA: TGCAGCGTAGTGGACACCCCGAACACTGACGCTTTCCTT.

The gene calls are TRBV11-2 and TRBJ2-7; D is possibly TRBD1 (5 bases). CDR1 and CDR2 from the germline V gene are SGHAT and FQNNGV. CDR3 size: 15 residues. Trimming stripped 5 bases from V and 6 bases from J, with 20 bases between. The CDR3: CASSQSCTGPPEQYF. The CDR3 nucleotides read TGTGCCAGCAGCCAATCCTGTACAGGTCCCCCCGAGCAGTACTTC.

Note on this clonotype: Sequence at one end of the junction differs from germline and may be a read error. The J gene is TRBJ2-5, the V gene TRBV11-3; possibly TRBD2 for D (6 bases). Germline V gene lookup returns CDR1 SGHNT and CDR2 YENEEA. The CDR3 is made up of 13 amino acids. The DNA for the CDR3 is TGTGCCAGCAGCAAACGACTAGGTTGTACCCAGTACTTT. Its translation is CASSKRLGCTQYF.

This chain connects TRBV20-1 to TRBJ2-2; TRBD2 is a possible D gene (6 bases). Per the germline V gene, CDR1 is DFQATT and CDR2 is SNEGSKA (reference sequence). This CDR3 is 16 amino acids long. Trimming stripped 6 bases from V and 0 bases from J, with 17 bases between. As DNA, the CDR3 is TGCAGTGCCCCGCGACTATCGGGGGCGAACACCGGGGAGCTGTTTTTT. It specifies CSAPRLSGANTGELFF.